This TCR beta chain is drawn from a study of T cell responses to AZD1222 COVID-19 vaccine. Study findings and constraints: Mostly white British, mostly female donors; authors suggested clonal diversity may be underestimated. The reported proportion of spike-specific TCRs targeting unmutated variant regions was nearly half. The study found vaccine-associated CD4 TCRs spanning spike, dominant at 160-218 and 743-854.

Measured with immunoSEQ multiplex PCR; TCRdb has only the in-frame clones, and not every one. The sample lists roughly 120,000 clones; around 88% were seen once. About this clone itself: Antigen specificity is unknown.

The origin of this receptor is an adult in good health. The starting material was peripheral blood, obtained on day 0 of AZD1222 vaccination.

CDR3 in amino acids: CASSETGHGQPQHF. The CDR3, as DNA: TGTGCCAGCAGTGAGACAGGGCATGGCCAGCCCCAGCATTTT. The chain employs TRBV25-1 and TRBJ1-5; TRBD1 matches 7 bases. With V trimmed by 3 bases and J by 7 bases, 6 bases remained unmatched. Germline CDR1 and CDR2: MGHDK and SYGVNS. CDR3 size: 14 residues. Combining the CDR3 with reference TRBV25-1 and TRBJ1-5 gives the whole variable domain EADIYQTPRYLVIGTGKKITLECSQTMGHDKMYWYQQDPGMELHLIHYSYGVNSTEKGDLSSESTVSRIRTEHFPLTLESARPSHTSQYLCASSETGHGQPQHFGDGTRLSIL.